What follows are 27 T cell receptor beta chains derived from one specimen sequenced in a study of T cells after yellow fever vaccination (dated by TCRdb to about 2019). The library was made by 5' RACE. The reads were generated on an Illumina NovaSeq 6000. The public sequencing data were trimmed at Q25 with fastp and processed into clonotypes with MiXCR by TCRdb, which kept only in-frame beta chains. Duplicate CDR3 protein sequences are folded into a single record with the most common DNA and genes. This sample lists under 200,000 distinct CDR3 sequences; approximately 10% were detected once. In total, the top ten clones hold 30% to 45% of the sample. The treatment or condition label here, explained by the study, means: live attenuated yellow fever vaccine strain. Material: CD8+ T cells sorted from PBMCs, obtained 15 days after the yellow fever booster vaccination. Receptors originate from a young man who received the YFV17D yellow fever vaccine.

The table lists this clonotype with a few counts. The V gene is TRBV6-5, the J gene TRBJ1-6; 8 positions agree with TRBD1. CDR3 length: 16 amino acids. J gave up 5 bases and V 6 bases, and 9 bases lay outside the gene matches. Germline CDR1 and CDR2: MNHEY and SVGAGI. CDR3 sequence (DNA): TGTGCCAGCAGACGGAGGACAGGGAGGGATAATTCACCCCTCCACTTT. This translates into CASRRRTGRDNSPLHF.

This chain connects TRBV9 to TRBJ2-3, with 12 nucleotides matching TRBD2. Germline values: CDR1 SGDLS, CDR2 YYNGEE. The length of the CDR3 is 17 residues. Trimming at V came to 0 bases and at J to 6 bases, leaving 8 bases not matched to a gene. This chain's CDR3 is CASSVGLAGAKRDTQYF. CDR3 DNA: TGTGCCAGCAGCGTAGGACTAGCGGGGGCAAAACGGGATACGCAGTATTTT.

The V gene is TRBV28, the J gene TRBJ1-2; D is ambiguous. V lost 3 bases to trimming and J lost 7 bases, with 18 bases between them. The CDR3 is 15 residues long. The germline CDR1 and CDR2 sequences are MDHEN and SYDVKM. The CDR3 sequence: CASSFPWSTSSGYTF. The CDR3 nucleotides read TGTGCCAGCAGTTTCCCGTGGAGCACGTCCTCTGGCTACACCTTC.

There are a few counts of this clonotype. The chain joins TRBV6-1 to TRBJ1-5, with D possibly being TRBD1 (5 bases). Germline V gives CDR1 MNHNS, CDR2 SASEGT. The V end lost 6 bases, the J end lost 4 bases, and 10 bases lay between the germline ends. The length of the CDR3 is 13 residues. CDR3 DNA sequence: TGTGCCAGCAGACCCGGACAAAATCAGCCCCAGCATTTT. Translated, it gives CASRPGQNQPQHF.

This clonotype has at least ten counts. The V gene is TRBV7-9, the J gene TRBJ2-7; D remains unclear. CDR1 and CDR2 from the germline V gene are SEHNR and FQNEAQ (reference sequence). The CDR3 has 13 amino acids. Trimming shortened V by 3 bases and J by 0 bases, and 6 bases separated the two germline ends. CDR3 sequence: CASSFGPSYEQYF. As DNA, the CDR3 is TGTGCCAGCAGCTTTGGTCCCTCCTACGAGCAGTACTTC.

V and J are TRBV28 and TRBJ2-7; D might be TRBD2 (6 bases). The CDR3 extends over 14 amino acids. Germline V gene sequence: CDR1 MDHEN, CDR2 SYDVKM. The germline V and J ends were trimmed by 2 bases and 5 bases, with 13 bases remaining between them. The CDR3 loop is CASSLGGREDEQYF. The CDR3 DNA reads as TGTGCCAGCAGTTTAGGTGGCAGGGAGGACGAGCAGTACTTC.

The rearrangement joins TRBV6-5 to TRBJ2-5; the match to TRBD1 covers 9 bases. Germline-derived CDR1 and CDR2 are MNHEY and SVGAGI. This CDR3 spans 15 amino acids. The V gene end was trimmed by 4 bases and the J gene end by 2 bases; junction bases not matched to a gene: 5. CDR3 residues: CASSFGTGIQETQYF. CDR3 nucleotides: TGTGCCAGCAGTTTCGGGACAGGGATACAAGAGACCCAGTACTTC.

This chain uses TRBV11-2 with TRBJ2-3; D gene unclear. V gave up 1 base and J gave up 0 bases, with 8 bases separating them. The CDR3 is made up of 15 amino acids. Germline CDR1 is SGHAT and CDR2 is FQNNGV. The CDR3 DNA reads as TGTGCCAGCAGCTTAGGTTTTATTAGCACAGATACGCAGTATTTT. Translated: CASSLGFISTDTQYF.

This clonotype was counted a few times. This chain links TRBV6-6 with TRBJ1-2; D is ambiguous. This CDR3 is built from 15 residues. CDR1 MNHNY and CDR2 SVGAGI come from the germline V gene (reference sequence). V lost 2 bases and J lost 0, with 10 bases in between. The CDR3 protein is CASSYMQYANYGYTF. DNA of the CDR3: TGTGCCAGCAGTTACATGCAGTACGCTAACTATGGCTACACCTTC.

This clonotype has just one count. The chain joins TRBV7-2 to TRBJ2-5; 15 positions match TRBD2. The CDR3 consists of 20 residues. In germline, CDR1 is SGHTA, CDR2 FQGNSA. J was trimmed by 1 base and V by 4 bases; bases with no gene match: 13. The CDR3 DNA sequence: TGTGCCAGCAGCTCCCGACCCGCCGGGACTAGCGGGGGGCCCCAAGAGACCCAGTACTTC. Translating it yields CASSSRPAGTSGGPQETQYF.

V and J are TRBV6-2 or TRBV6-3 and TRBJ2-1; 10 bases fit TRBD2. Germline lookup yields CDR1 MNHEY and CDR2 SVGEGT. This CDR3 is built from 15 residues. V was pared by 6 bases and J by 2 bases, with 4 bases of the junction left unmatched. CDR3 sequence (DNA): TGTGCCAGCAGGCTTCTAGCGGGGGCCTACAATGAGCAGTTCTTC. This gives the protein CASRLLAGAYNEQFF.

This clonotype was detected only a few times. This chain uses TRBV30 with TRBJ2-7; tentatively, D is TRBD2 (6 bases). The CDR3 runs to 14 residues. V was shortened by 1 base and J by 5 bases, with 15 bases between the two germline ends. The germline gives CDR1 GTSNPN, CDR2 SVGIG (reference sequence). The CDR3 is CAWSDRESGDEQYF. The CDR3, as DNA: TGTGCCTGGAGTGATCGGGAGAGCGGCGACGAGCAGTACTTC.

This clonotype was seen a few times. The rearrangement uses TRBV10-3 and TRBJ2-1, with 10 bases matching TRBD2. There are 15 residues in the CDR3. Germline values: CDR1 ENHRY, CDR2 SYGVKD. V was clipped by 3 bases and J by 5 bases; unmatched bases: 4. In DNA, the CDR3 is TGTGCCATCAGTGATAGGACTAGCGGCGACAATGAGCAGTTCTTC. Residues: CAISDRTSGDNEQFF.

The chain couples TRBV29-1 to TRBJ1-1, with a tentative D call TRBD1 (5 bases). V lost 4 bases and J lost 7, with 13 bases in between. The CDR3 extends over 12 amino acids. Per the germline V gene, CDR1 is SQVTM and CDR2 is ANQGSEA. The CDR3 spells CSVVGERDEAFF. The CDR3 coding sequence is TGCAGCGTTGTGGGGGAGCGAGATGAAGCTTTCTTT.

The chain has TRBV3-1 and TRBJ2-1; 8 bases line up with TRBD2. The J segment lost 2 bases and the V segment lost 4 bases, leaving 13 bases of the junction unmatched. The length of the CDR3 is 18 residues. CDR1 is LGHDT and CDR2 is YNNKEL in the germline V gene (reference sequence). CDR3 DNA: TGTGCCAGCAGCCTCCTTAGCGGGGAATCGGGGGCCTACAATGAGCAGTTCTTC. This encodes CASSLLSGESGAYNEQFF.

CDR3 in amino acids: CASSQDPTYAGGITGELFF. The CDR3 nucleotides read TGCGCCAGCAGCCAAGATCCAACCTACGCAGGGGGTATCACCGGGGAGCTGTTTTTT. The chain is built from TRBV4-1 and TRBJ2-2; 7 bases line up with TRBD1. Germline assignment: CDR1 MGHRA and CDR2 YSYEKL. V shed 0 bases and J 4 bases; nucleotides not matched to a gene: 14. This CDR3 spans 19 amino acids.

This clonotype was seen a few times. This chain uses TRBV12-3 or TRBV12-4 with TRBJ2-2; TRBD1 might be the D (6 bases). The CDR3 has 15 amino acids. Trimming left V 1 base short and J 5 bases short, with 11 bases between. For the CDR3, the DNA is TGTGCCAGCAGTTTAGGAGACAGGTCTACCGGGGAGCTGTTTTTT. Amino acids: CASSLGDRSTGELFF.

This clonotype was seen a few times. The CDR3 DNA reads as TGTGCCAGCAGAGGGACCGGCGGCCCTCTCCCTTGGGAGCAGTTCTTC. It specifies CASRGTGGPLPWEQFF. The chain is built from TRBV6-5 and TRBJ2-1, with D possibly called TRBD1 or TRBD2 (5 bases each). This CDR3 comprises 16 residues. Per germline, CDR1 MNHEY and CDR2 SVGAGI. Trimming stripped 6 bases from V and 10 bases from J, with 25 bases between.

This clonotype was seen a few times. The genes are TRBV7-8 and TRBJ2-5; D call uncertain. V lost 1 base to trimming and J lost 5 bases, with 8 bases between them. The CDR3 consists of 13 residues. CDR1 and CDR2 from the germline V gene are SGHVS and FQNEAQ. CDR3 nucleotide sequence: TGTGCCAGCAGCTTAGGTGGTACGGAGACCCAGTACTTC. It codes for CASSLGGTETQYF.

In this sample, this clonotype turned up a few times. The chain has TRBV7-2 and TRBJ2-3; 7 bases line up with TRBD2. The CDR3 has 16 amino acids. Per the germline V gene, CDR1 is SGHTA and CDR2 is FQGNSA. Trimming removed 2 bases from V and 2 bases from J; junction bases left unmatched: 7. The CDR3 here is CASSLLASGFTDTQYF. The CDR3 DNA sequence: TGTGCCAGCAGCTTATTGGCTAGCGGTTTCACAGATACGCAGTATTTT.

This clonotype has a count of ten or more. The CDR3 DNA reads as TGTGCCAGTAGTACCCCGGGGCCCCAGCATTTT. Residues: CASSTPGPQHF. The chain is built from TRBV19 and TRBJ1-5, with unresolved D. The CDR3 extends over 11 amino acids. Trimming removed 4 bases at V and 9 bases at J, with 7 bases between. Germline V lookup: CDR1 LNHDA, CDR2 SQIVND (reference sequence).

Only a few counts were recorded for this clonotype. The V gene is TRBV3-1, the J gene TRBJ2-3, with a possible D match to TRBD2 (5 bases). The V end was cut by 0 bases, the J end by 3 bases, with 10 bases between. The CDR3 is made up of 15 amino acids. The germline gives CDR1 LGHDT, CDR2 YNNKEL (reference sequence). CDR3 coding DNA: TGTGCCAGCAGCCAAGATCCCCTAGCTACAGATACGCAGTATTTT. It specifies CASSQDPLATDTQYF.

The chain couples TRBV7-8 to TRBJ2-3; a weak D match, TRBD1 (5 bases). V lost 5 bases to trimming and J lost 4 bases, with 16 bases between them. The CDR3 consists of 15 residues. Germline values: CDR1 SGHVS, CDR2 FQNEAQ. CDR3 DNA sequence: TGTGCCAGCAGCCCCACTTCGATAGGGGCAGATACGCAGTATTTT. Its protein product is CASSPTSIGADTQYF. Full variable domain (outside the CDR3, taken from reference TRBV7-8 and TRBJ2-3): GAGVSQSPRYKVAKRGQDVALRCDPISGHVSLFWYQQALGQGPEFLTYFQNEAQLDKSGLPSDRFFAERPEGSVSTLKIQRTQQEDSAVYLCASSPTSIGADTQYFGPGTRLTVL.

This clonotype was observed at least ten times. CDR3 sequence (DNA): TGTGCTAGTGGTTTGACCGGGACAGGGGAAGATGAGCAGTTCTTC. It is translated as CASGLTGTGEDEQFF. The V and J genes are TRBV12-5 and TRBJ2-1, with TRBD1 matching 10 bases. The germline V gene encodes CDR1 LGHNT and CDR2 FRNRAP. CDR3 length: 15 amino acids. V was pared by 2 bases and J by 8 bases, with 6 bases of the junction left unmatched.

V is TRBV27 and J is TRBJ2-3, with TRBD2 matching over 11 bases. Germline assignment: CDR1 MNHEY and CDR2 SMNVEV (reference sequence). V dropped 6 bases and J dropped 2; count of bases not matched to a gene: 7. The CDR3 length is 16 residues. This CDR3 is CASSPGTSGVTDTQYF. For the CDR3, the DNA is TGTGCCAGCAGCCCGGGGACTAGCGGCGTCACAGATACGCAGTATTTT.

Concerning this clonotype: Compared with germline, one end of the junction differs, possibly owing to a read error. The chain combines TRBV20-1 with TRBJ1-6, with 7 positions matching TRBD1. Germline CDR1 is DFQATT and CDR2 is SNEGSKA (reference sequence). This CDR3 comprises 15 residues. The CDR3 loop reads CSATPRTGGYSPLHF. CDR3 DNA sequence: TGCAGCGCTACCCCTAGGACAGGCGGATATTCACCCCTCCACTTT.

The CDR3 nucleotides are TGTGCCAGCAGCCCGGTAGTTGGGAAAAGCTCCTACGAGCAGTACTTC. It yields the protein CASSPVVGKSSYEQYF. This rearrangement joins TRBV7-9 to TRBJ2-7; D not certain. Germline V gene lookup returns CDR1 SEHNR and CDR2 FQNEAQ (reference sequence). V shed 5 bases and J shed 0 bases, with 17 bases lying between them. The CDR3 runs to 16 residues.